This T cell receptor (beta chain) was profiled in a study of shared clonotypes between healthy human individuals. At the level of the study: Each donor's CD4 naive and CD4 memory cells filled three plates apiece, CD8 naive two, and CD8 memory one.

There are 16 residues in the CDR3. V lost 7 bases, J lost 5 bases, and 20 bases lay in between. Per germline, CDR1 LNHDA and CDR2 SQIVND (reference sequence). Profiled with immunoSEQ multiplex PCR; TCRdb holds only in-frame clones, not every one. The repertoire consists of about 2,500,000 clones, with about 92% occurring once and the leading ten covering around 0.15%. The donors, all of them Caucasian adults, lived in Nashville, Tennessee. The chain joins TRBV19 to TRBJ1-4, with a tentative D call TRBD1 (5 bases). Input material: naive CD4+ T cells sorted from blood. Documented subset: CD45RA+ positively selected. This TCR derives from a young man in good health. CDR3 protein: CASTWGTKRTNEKLFF. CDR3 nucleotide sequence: TGTGCCAGTACCTGGGGGACTAAGAGGACCAATGAAAAACTGTTTTTT.